A selection of T cell receptor beta chains follows, all from one sample in a study of human versus mouse CDR3 diversity and MHC coevolution. Measured with immunoSEQ multiplex PCR; TCRdb has only the in-frame clones, and not every one. Of around 59,000 clones in the sample, about 93% were seen once. The sequencing input was naive CD4+ T cells from blood. The receptors here all came from a person in their sixties or seventies in good health. CDR3s include the opening cysteine and the closing phenylalanine or tryptophan. The D gene is left open where the match is weak. Size values are once, few and many counts, or a class for expanded clones, and some rows have none.

D,size,J,V,DNA,CDR3
.,.,TRBJ2-2,TRBV5-1,TGCGCCAGCAGCTTGGACCTACAGGGAAACACCGGGGAGCTGTTTTTT,CASSLDLQGNTGELFF
.,.,TRBJ1-1,TRBV10-1,TGCGCCAGCAGTGAGTCGAAATTGGGCAGCCGCCCGAACACTGAAGCTTTCTTT,CASSESKLGSRPNTEAFF
TRBD1,.,TRBJ2-7,TRBV6-1,TGTGCCAGCAGGACGGACAGGGGGAACTCGTACGAGCAGTACTTC,CASRTDRGNSYEQYF
.,.,TRBJ1-6,TRBV18,TGTGCCAGCTCAGCCACCGCACCAGAACCCCCCCACTTT,CASSATAPEPPHF
TRBD1,.,TRBJ2-5,TRBV15,TGTGCCACCAGCAGAGGGACAGGGAGTTTTGGGACCCAGTACTTC,CATSRGTGSFGTQYF
TRBD2,.,TRBJ2-7,TRBV6-5,TGTGCCAGCAGTTCCCCCAGCGGGAGCTCCTACGAGCAGTACTTC,CASSSPSGSSYEQYF
TRBD2,.,TRBJ2-2,TRBV29-1,TGCAGCGTTTTGTCCCTAGCGGACACCGGGGAGCTGTTTTTT,CSVLSLADTGELFF
.,.,TRBJ2-1,TRBV11-2,TGTGCCAGCAGCTTAATTCGGGGGGCGAATGAGCAGTTCTTC,CASSLIRGANEQFF
.,.,TRBJ2-4,TRBV5-6,TGTGCCAGCAGCTCCGGGGTAGCGGCTATAGCCAAAAACATTCAGTACTTC,CASSSGVAAIAKNIQYF
.,.,TRBJ2-1,TRBV19,TGTGCCAGTAGTATAGATGACCCTACGGGCAATGAGCAGTTCTTC,CASSIDDPTGNEQFF
TRBD1,.,TRBJ2-5,TRBV7-7,TGTGCCACCGCCGGACAGGGGGAAGAGACCCAGTACTTC,CATAGQGEETQYF
.,.,TRBJ1-3,TRBV19,TGTGCCAGTAGTATACCAGCAGGCTACTCTGGAAACACCATATATTTT,CASSIPAGYSGNTIYF
.,.,TRBJ1-1,TRBV6-1,TGTGCCAGCAGTCAGCGGGCAGGGATGAACACTGAAGCTTTCTTT,CASSQRAGMNTEAFF
TRBD1,.,TRBJ1-2,TRBV5-1,TGCGCCAGCAGCTCCGGGACAGTTCTCTATGGCTACACCTTC,CASSSGTVLYGYTF
TRBD1,.,TRBJ1-5,TRBV5-1,TGCGCCAGCAGCTTGGAAGGACAGGGGGACAATCAGCCCCAGCATTTT,CASSLEGQGDNQPQHF
.,.,TRBJ1-2,TRBV29-1,TGCAGCGTTGAACTGTCAGACTATGGCTACACCTTC,CSVELSDYGYTF
TRBD1,.,TRBJ2-7,TRBV6-7,TGTGCCAGCAGTCTGCGGACAGGGGGCCCACCCTACTACGAGCAGTACTTC,CASSLRTGGPPYYEQYF
TRBD2,.,TRBJ2-5,TRBV11-2,TGTGCCAGCAGCTTAGGTCTAGCGGGAGGGCGTGGGGAGACCCAGTACTTC,CASSLGLAGGRGETQYF
TRBD2,.,TRBJ2-3,TRBV7-6,TGTGCCAGCAGCTTTAGCGGGAGTCCAGATACGCAGTATTTT,CASSFSGSPDTQYF
TRBD2,.,TRBJ2-7,TRBV6-5,TGTGCCAGCAGTTACGGCGCTAGCGGCACCTACGAGCAGTACTTC,CASSYGASGTYEQYF
.,once,TRBJ2-1,TRBV7-7,TGTGCCAGCAGCTTAGGCAGACAGAATGAGCAGTTCTTC,CASSLGRQNEQFF
.,.,TRBJ2-2,TRBV5-1,TGCGCCAGCAGGAGAGACGGGGAGCTGTTTTTT,CASRRDGELFF
.,.,TRBJ2-7,TRBV11-3,TGTGCCAGCAGCTTAGACGCAGGCAGCTCCTACGAGCAGTACTTC,CASSLDAGSSYEQYF
.,.,TRBJ1-6,TRBV9,TGTGCCAGCAGCGCGAGACAGGTGCCCGTTTCACCCCTCCACTTT,CASSARQVPVSPLHF
TRBD1,.,TRBJ2-5,TRBV11-2,TGTGCCAGCAGCTTCGGGACAGGGGATCAAGAGACCCAGTACTTC,CASSFGTGDQETQYF
.,once,TRBJ1-2,TRBV19,TGTGCCAGTAGTACGGAGACCTATGGCTACACCTTC,CASSTETYGYTF
TRBD2,.,TRBJ2-1,TRBV5-1,TGCGCCAGCAGTAAGAATACTAAGGGACTAGCGGGATACAATGAGCAGTTCTTC,CASSKNTKGLAGYNEQFF
TRBD2,.,TRBJ2-3,TRBV19,TGTGCCAGTAGTCACGCGGGAGATACAGATACGCAGTATTTT,CASSHAGDTDTQYF
.,.,TRBJ1-2,TRBV21-1,TGTGCCAGCAGCAAAGAGAAGTGGGGGCCAGACAGGGCCCGATTTAGCACCTTC,CASSKEKWGPDRARFSTF
TRBD2,.,TRBJ2-1,TRBV5-1,TGCGCCAGCAGTACGGATAGCGGGAACTCCTACAATGAGCAGTTCTTC,CASSTDSGNSYNEQFF
TRBD2,.,TRBJ2-5,TRBV2,TGTGCCGGTCGAAGGCGGACTAGCGGGGAGACCCAGTACTTC,CAGRRRTSGETQYF
.,.,TRBJ2-1,TRBV9,TGTGCCAGCAGCGGGAGCTCCTACAATGAGCAGTTCTTC,CASSGSSYNEQFF
TRBD1,.,TRBJ1-1,TRBV30,TGTGCCTGGAGTCAAACTGCGACAGGGGCGGCTTTCTTT,CAWSQTATGAAFF
TRBD1,.,TRBJ1-5,TRBV19,TGTGCCAGTAGTGCCCCCTTCGGGACAGGGGATCAGCCCCAGCATTTT,CASSAPFGTGDQPQHF
.,.,TRBJ2-3,TRBV15,TGTGCCACCAGCAGAGATCTCCTCATTACTCGCACAGATACGCAGTATTTT,CATSRDLLITRTDTQYF
.,.,TRBJ2-3,TRBV19,TGTGCCAGTAGTACAGGCAGGGGCCCAGATACGCAGTATTTT,CASSTGRGPDTQYF
TRBD1,.,TRBJ2-6,TRBV25-1,TGTGCCAGCAGTGAGACGGGACAGGGAGTACTGGGGGCCAACGTCCTGACTTTC,CASSETGQGVLGANVLTF
.,.,TRBJ1-5,TRBV2,TGTGCCAGCAGTGGGGCCCCGGGAGGGAGTCAGCCCCAGCATTTT,CASSGAPGGSQPQHF
TRBD2,.,TRBJ2-2,TRBV9,TGTGCCAGCAGCATGCTAGCGGGGGGGAACACCGGGGAGCTGTTTTTT,CASSMLAGGNTGELFF
TRBD2,.,TRBJ2-7,TRBV6-4,TGTGCCAAGGGAGCCAGCGGGACCTCCCACGAGCAGTACTTC,CAKGASGTSHEQYF
.,.,TRBJ2-1,TRBV5-1,TGCGCCAGCAGCTCGCGACAGGTTGGATACAATGAGCAGTTCTTC,CASSSRQVGYNEQFF
TRBD1,.,TRBJ1-5,TRBV6-1,TGTGCCAGCGGGGGGACAGGGGGTTTTAATCAGCCCCAGCATTTT,CASGGTGGFNQPQHF
.,.,TRBJ1-2,TRBV6-5,TGTGCCAGCAGTTACTCGTTGGCGGAGAACTATGGCTACACCTTC,CASSYSLAENYGYTF
.,once,TRBJ1-5,TRBV7-9,TGTGCCAGCAGCCCGGGAGCCCCTCAGCCCCAGCATTTT,CASSPGAPQPQHF
.,once,TRBJ2-3,TRBV21-1,TGTGCCAGCAGCCAGGGGACAGATACGCAGTATTTT,CASSQGTDTQYF
.,.,TRBJ1-1,TRBV5-1,TGCGCCAGCAGCCCGGGGGGGGGAACGAACACTGAAGCTTTCTTT,CASSPGGGTNTEAFF
.,.,TRBJ2-1,TRBV6-1,TGTGCCAGCAGTGAAGCGCCGGGGTACAAGCAGTTCTTC,CASSEAPGYKQFF